This T cell receptor beta chain was sequenced during a study of long-term antiretroviral therapy in people with HIV (dated by TCRdb to about 2022). Regarding the complete study: The earliest samples were collected roughly a decade before the 2015 WHO recommendation for immediate ART, at a time when ART was usually postponed until CD4 counts fell. This retrospective serial study examined whether starting ART and sustained HIV suppression were associated with changes in the composition and diversity of the TRB repertoire in peripheral blood. A total of roughly 200 cryopreserved PBMC samples came from around 30 adults with confirmed HIV infection and were collected serially over a mean of roughly 6 years (range 1-12). No cross-contamination during QIAcube processing was shown when test extractions of a monoclonal T-cell line were performed alongside approximately 32 polyclonal samples. About two fifths of the roughly 30 participants with HIV were female.

To be included, a participant needed at least one PBMC sample from before ART initiation plus at least two post-ART samples. Every participant with HIV received treatment in the United States of America. Before DNA extraction, cryopreserved samples containing roughly 0.85-11 million PBMC were thawed and washed. At the time of the earliest PBMC sample, participants with HIV were aged between about 20 and 54 years. PBMC samples were contributed by each participant from 1-4 timepoints before ART initiation and 2-8 timepoints after ART initiation, with a median of 7 samples. Serial HIV viral load, CD4+ T-cell count, ART history and demographic data were obtained for every participant. A Qiagen kit on a QIAcube was used to extract genomic DNA from unsorted PBMC, with samples processed in batches of 12. Inclusive of the bounding cysteine and phenylalanine, the CDR3 is 11 residues long. Only CDR3 DNA remains: 33 bases, in frame from the first base. V is reduced by 5 bases and J by 5 bases, leaving a spacing of 4 bases between them. In the germline V gene (reference sequence), CDR1 corresponds to SGHKS and CDR2 to YYEKEE.

Sequencing of the TRB variable region was done with the immunoSEQ hsTCRB v3.0 assay at survey level resolution. TRB sequencing targeted a depth of about 40,000-50,000 T-cell genomes per sample. An Illumina MiSeq with a v3 150-cycle kit was used to sequence the pooled TRB libraries. Per the source publication's procedure: Analysis of repertoires was carried out in R inside a reproducible Nextflow workflow spanning QC, data transformation and analysis. Custom analyses were implemented in LymphoSeq2, an R package for AIRR-Seq data exploration. After excluding a handful of samples that yielded fewer than 5000 total TRB sequences, approximately 180 HIV repertoires remained for analysis. Among the approximately 200 retained HIV repertoires, some 60 were collected before ART initiation and about 130 were collected after ART initiation. Repertoires were downsampled to 5000 TRB nucleotide sequences, with summary statistics averaged over 100 downsampling iterations. The analysis kept only TRB sequences whose CDR3 regions were at least seven amino acids long. Diversity was measured with a Shannon entropy-derived clonality score and the Gini coefficient. In the repertoire networks, any two of the top 5000 CDR3 amino acid sequences were connected whenever the two sequences differed by an edit distance of one. For TRB CDR3 amino acid sequences, GLIPH2 was used to predict antigen specificity groups and MHC restriction. Known CMV, EBV, HIV or tissue antigen associations were flagged by matching CDR3 amino acid sequences against VDJdb and McPAS-TCR. Pre-ART, post-ART and control groups were compared with Wilcoxon signed-rank tests and Holm-Bonferroni correction. TCRdb retrieved this table from immuneACCESS and kept in-frame rearrangements only. Not all clones are present; in checked studies, unresolved V genes account for under half, and no reason is known for the remainder. V and J calls and clone size are copied from that table; D and trimming were computed from the DNA. Within this sample are roughly 17,000 clones, with 70% to 90% of them counted one time only. The top ten clonotypes cover about 9.4% of the sample.

On this clone: The specificity of this receptor is unknown. Base quality data are lacking; no much larger clone is found one base away.

The research as a whole found: Because cell numbers in pre-ART samples were limited, unsorted PBMC were profiled instead of sorted CD4+ and CD8+ T cells. Owing to limited PBMC availability, only the TCR beta chain was sequenced, without alpha chain pairing. Compared with controls, HIV repertoires had narrower CDR3 length ranges, and the network structure pointed to an antigen-experienced repertoire that shifted only slightly toward naive after ART. Expanded TRB clones identified before ART initiation dominated the repertoire across all time points, though the dominance fluctuated and decreased in many PLHIV after ART. Samples dated from 2004 to 2017, and the ART regimens used may be less effective than current ones. Inferences about post-ART repertoire changes are limited because no data were available on ART adherence, viral resistance or therapy changes. Starting ART was linked to a significant rise in TRB diversity, yet even with long-term ART the diversity remained significantly lower than in transplant donor controls.

Sequencing used unsorted PBMCs, obtained 0.3 years after starting antiretroviral therapy. The sequence derives from a man between 18 and 29 years old with HIV. This chain joins TRBV5-5 to TRBJ2-2, with no confident D gene call. The base sequence is TGTGCCAGCAGGGAAACCGGGGAGCTGTTTTTT. It specifies CASRETGELFF.